In this sample, the clone carrying this T cell receptor beta chain turned up a few times. Its antigen remains unknown. This entry belongs to a study of T-cell reconstitution after alpha-beta-depleted transplantation in children. The study, taken as a whole, reports: Reportedly, only several hundred clones from non-depleted graft cells drove alpha-beta T-cell counts at about two months. Newly generated T cells supplied most T-cell counts and diversity one year post-transplant. At day 60, the high TCRbeta diversity found in some patients originated from recipient T cells and thymic progenitors that had survived.

Using unique molecular identifiers, the investigators prepared the TCRbeta library. From the PCR reads, TCRdb called clonotypes with MiXCR, one entry per CDR3 protein. The table records around 450,000 distinct CDR3 sequences, 16% of them present only once. Germline V gene lookup returns CDR1 SGDLS and CDR2 YYNGEE. V shed 1 base and J 2 bases; nucleotides not matched to a gene: 11. The CDR3 totals 17 residues. The clonotype comes from a boy younger than two who had a stem cell transplant for Wiskott-Aldrich syndrome, so the T cells may come from the graft donor. The material was PBMCs, mostly from graft donor cells, obtained 360 days after TCRalphabeta/CD19-depleted stem cell transplant. V gene TRBV9 combines with J gene TRBJ2-7, with 8 bases aligning to TRBD2. The CDR3 is CASSVPTVGRDAYEQYF. DNA of the CDR3: TGTGCCAGCAGCGTACCCACAGTCGGGAGGGACGCCTACGAGCAGTACTTC. The variable domain in full, completed from reference TRBV9 and TRBJ2-7, reads DSGVTQTPKHLITATGQRVTLRCSPRSGDLSVYWYQQSLDQGLQFLIQYYNGEERAKGNILERFSAQQFPDLHSELNLSSLELGDSALYFCASSVPTVGRDAYEQYFGPGTRLTVT.